This T cell receptor (beta chain) was sequenced during a study of preoperative IRX-2 immunotherapy in early breast cancer. Treatment noted: preoperative locoregional IRX-2 cytokine immunotherapy. Patients received preoperative, locoregional IRX-2 cytokine immunotherapy in a phase Ib study. This table comes from immunoSEQ multiplex PCR, and its TCRdb copy is limited to in-frame clones, with some not included. The sample comprises 3,500 or so clones, 70% to 80% of which are singletons, and 7.3% rests with the top ten. The CDR3 has 13 amino acids. Germline V gives CDR1 WSHSY, CDR2 SAAADI. Trimming stripped 3 bases from V and 4 bases from J, with 9 bases between.

The chain has TRBV10-2 and TRBJ1-2, with a tentative D call TRBD1 (6 bases). The sample consisted of tumor tissue, taken after IRX-2 immunotherapy. This TCR derives from a human donor with breast cancer. The chain's CDR3 is CASSEQGRYGYTF. The CDR3 coding sequence is TGCGCCAGCAGTGAACAGGGCCGCTATGGCTACACCTTC.